This T cell receptor beta chain was identified in a study of blood T cell repertoires in COVID-19 (TCRdb year 2020). Regarding the research as a whole: Samples covering the acute and convalescent phases of COVID-19 were provided by collaborators in the United States, Italy and Spain. The material from the prospective study consisted of cDNA or gDNA derived from T cells, B-cell-depleted T cells, or PBMCs. The dataset comprised deeply sampled blood TCRbeta repertoires from subjects exposed to, actively infected with, or recovered from COVID-19. A freely available public database, intended as a resource for researchers studying the immune response to SARS-CoV-2, is where the repertoires were released. Samples came from the ongoing ImmuneRACE study (first 160 participants) plus 1,254 subjects from 6 global collaborators. Sample metadata almost always included a de-identified subject ID, COVID-19 status, age in years and sex. Where available, HLA class I and class II types were obtained from metadata supplied by the sample provider rather than from assay-based typing.

This clone was detected only once. Its binding antigen is unknown. Base qualities are missing; no much larger clone stands one base away. TCRbeta CDR3 regions were amplified from genomic DNA by means of the immunoSEQ Assay, a bias-controlled multiplex PCR. The authors' pipeline ran thus. Nucleated cell counts per sample were estimated from amplification of reference gene primers within the assay. Sequence reads were collapsed and filtered to measure the absolute abundance of every unique TCRbeta CDR3 rearrangement. For each sample, productive Simpson clonality was calculated as the square root of Simpson's diversity index over productive rearrangements. What TCRdb holds here is the immuneACCESS table cut down to in-frame rearrangements. Part of the clones is not present; checked against another copy, under half of the missing clones reflect an unresolved V gene, and the others are unexplained. V, J and clone size are taken as reported in that table, and D and trimming were inferred from the DNA itself. The sample data list some 70,000 clones, and about 86% of these were observed just once. Around 4.3% of the sample is in the top ten clones.

The collaborating institutions used their own protocols to collect whole blood in K2EDTA tubes. For TCRbeta analysis, collaborators shipped samples as frozen whole blood, isolated PBMCs, or DNA extracted from either of those sample types. Reading the germline V gene gives CDR1 MGHRA and CDR2 YSYEKL. CDR3 length: 16 amino acids, cysteine to phenylalanine. The entry retains the CDR3 DNA only, 48 bases that are in frame from base 1. At the junction V is shortened by 4 bases and J by 3 bases, with 18 bases in between. The research as a whole found: The amount of clinical and demographic metadata varied by source and participant and was provided uncurated.

Sequencing was done on a sample of peripheral blood. Here the chain combines TRBV4-1 and TRBJ1-2; the D segment could be TRBD1, given 6 matching bases. This clonotype was sampled from a woman aged 55-75 years with acute or convalescent COVID-19. The CDR3 protein: CASSLAGGAFDYGYTF. The DNA reads as follows: TGCGCCAGCAGCCTGGCGGGGGGCGCTTTCGACTATGGCTACACCTTC.